Each of the 11 T cell receptor beta chains below was sequenced from the same sample in a study of cytomegalovirus exposure and HLA in healthy donors. Both 60 Vbeta primers and 13 Jbeta primers went into the PCR. Clones were sequenced by immunoSEQ multiplex PCR, and TCRdb holds only the in-frame ones, with some missing. The sample shows some 94,000 clones, around 77% of them seen only once. Sequences were obtained from PBMCs. Receptor source: a man aged 40-55 years in good health and CMV-seronegative.

The chain has TRBV9 and TRBJ1-1; a possible D gene is TRBD1 (5 bases). The CDR3 is 16 amino acids. The germline gives CDR1 SGDLS, CDR2 YYNGEE. Between the trimmed V and J ends, which lost 0 bases and 1 base, there was a span of 13 bases. CDR3 DNA sequence: TGTGCCAGCAGCGTAGGGGGCAGGGTCGGGAACACTGAAGCTTTCTTT. Translation gives CASSVGGRVGNTEAFF. Full variable domain (rest looked up from reference TRBV9 and TRBJ1-1): DSGVTQTPKHLITATGQRVTLRCSPRSGDLSVYWYQQSLDQGLQFLIQYYNGEERAKGNILERFSAQQFPDLHSELNLSSLELGDSALYFCASSVGGRVGNTEAFFGQGTRLTVV.

V is TRBV2 and J is TRBJ1-3; the match to TRBD1 covers 9 bases. Germline trimming cut 3 bases from V and 4 bases from J; bases unmatched to any gene: 7. The CDR3 totals 16 residues. Germline V CDR1 and CDR2: SNHLY, FYNNEI. The CDR3 spells CASSDVQGARGNTIYF. The CDR3 coding sequence is TGTGCCAGCAGTGACGTACAGGGGGCCCGGGGAAACACCATATATTTT. Based on the CDR3 plus reference TRBV2 and TRBJ1-3, the full variable domain is EPEVTQTPSHQVTQMGQEVILRCVPISNHLYFYWYRQILGQKVEFLVSFYNNEISEKSEIFDDQFSVERPDGSNFTLKIRSTKLEDSAMYFCASSDVQGARGNTIYFGEGSWLTVV.

CDR3 bases: TGTGCCACCAGCAGAGTCCCAACCACTAGCACCTACGAGCAGTACTTC. Translating it yields CATSRVPTTSTYEQYF. The chain employs TRBV15 and TRBJ2-7, with D perhaps matching TRBD2 (6 bases). CDR1 and CDR2 from the germline V gene are LNHNV and YYDKDF (reference sequence). V was trimmed by 1 base and J by 2 bases, leaving 15 bases between them. This CDR3 region has 16 residues.

This sequence joins TRBV28 and TRBJ1-5; 11 positions agree with TRBD1. The CDR3 is 16 residues long. CDR1 is MDHEN, CDR2 SYDVKM, per germline. V trimming: 3 bases; J trimming: 2 bases; junction bases outside the gene matches: 3. CDR3 bases: TGTGCCAGCAGTTTTAGGACAGGGGGCCGCAATCAGCCCCAGCATTTT. As protein: CASSFRTGGRNQPQHF.

This chain joins TRBV10-3 and TRBJ2-3, with 10 bases fitting TRBD2. This CDR3 has 16 residues. The V gene's germline CDR1 is ENHRY and CDR2 SYGVKD. After removal of 7 bases from V and 0 bases from J, the junction contained 7 bases not matched to a gene. The CDR3, as DNA: TGTGCCATCACTAATAGACTAGCGGGTAGCACAGATACGCAGTATTTT. Translated, it gives CAITNRLAGSTDTQYF.

V gene TRBV9 combines with J gene TRBJ2-1; 8 bases fit TRBD1. The trim removed 0 bases at V and 4 bases at J, leaving 6 bases unmatched. This CDR3 comprises 16 residues. CDR1 is SGDLS and CDR2 is YYNGEE in the germline V gene. CDR3 DNA: TGTGCCAGCAGCGTAGGGGCAGGGGGCGGTTACAATGAGCAGTTCTTC. Protein: CASSVGAGGGYNEQFF.

V is TRBV7-9 and J is TRBJ2-4; the match to TRBD1 covers 9 bases. After removal of 3 bases from V and 0 bases from J, the junction contained 12 bases not matched to a gene. Germline CDR1 reads SEHNR; CDR2 reads FQNEAQ (reference sequence). The CDR3 spans 19 residues. The DNA of the CDR3 is TGTGCCAGCAGCTTTTTTACGGGACAGGGACCTTTAGCCAAAAACATTCAGTACTTC. It specifies CASSFFTGQGPLAKNIQYF.

The J gene is TRBJ2-7, the V gene TRBV5-1; TRBD1 might be the D (6 bases). V shed 0 bases and J shed 3 bases, with 13 bases lying between them. Germline values: CDR1 SGHRS, CDR2 YFSETQ. The CDR3 is made up of 15 amino acids. Here the CDR3 reads CASSLGQVFGYEQYF. The CDR3, as DNA: TGCGCCAGCAGCTTGGGACAGGTCTTCGGCTACGAGCAGTACTTC.

V is TRBV7-6 and J is TRBJ1-1, with D maybe TRBD1 (6 bases). The CDR3 runs to 18 residues. Between the trimmed V and J ends, which lost 3 bases and 1 base, there was a span of 21 bases. CDR1 and CDR2 (germline): SGHVS, FNYEAQ. CDR3 bases: TGTGCCAGCAGCTTGTTCACCATAGGACAGACACCGAACACTGAAGCTTTCTTT. Amino acids: CASSLFTIGQTPNTEAFF.

The chain carries TRBV29-1 and TRBJ1-1; D gene uncertain. Germline V gene data show CDR1 as SQVTM and CDR2 as ANQGSEA. CDR3 length: 16 amino acids. The V end was cut by 1 base, the J end by 1 base, with 16 bases between. The CDR3 region is CSVEGHRVGGNTEAFF. DNA of the CDR3: TGCAGCGTTGAAGGCCACCGGGTCGGCGGGAACACTGAAGCTTTCTTT.

To note about this clone: Other DNA sequences of this sample code for an identical CDR3. V gene TRBV6-4 combines with J gene TRBJ2-3; D unclear. Between the trimmed V and J ends, which lost 6 bases and 1 base, there was a span of 8 bases. The CDR3 is 13 amino acids. Per the germline V gene, CDR1 is MRHNA and CDR2 is SNTAGT. The CDR3 spells CASSDRGTDTQYF. In nucleotides, the CDR3 is TGTGCCAGCAGCGATCGGGGCACAGATACGCAGTATTTT.